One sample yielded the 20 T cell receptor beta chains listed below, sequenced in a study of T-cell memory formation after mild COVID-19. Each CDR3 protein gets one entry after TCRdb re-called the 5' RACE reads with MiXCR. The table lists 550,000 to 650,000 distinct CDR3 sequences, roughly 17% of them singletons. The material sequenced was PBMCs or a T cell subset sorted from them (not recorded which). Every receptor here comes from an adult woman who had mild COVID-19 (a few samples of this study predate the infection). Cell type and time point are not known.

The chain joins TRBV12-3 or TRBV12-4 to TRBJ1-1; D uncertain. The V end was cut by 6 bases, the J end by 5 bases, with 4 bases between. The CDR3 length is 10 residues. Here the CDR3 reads CASSRTEAFF. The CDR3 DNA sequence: TGTGCCAGCAGCCGAACTGAAGCTTTCTTT.

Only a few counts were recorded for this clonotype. CDR3 amino acids: CSARGVNFNQPQHF. CDR3 DNA sequence: TGCAGTGCAAGGGGCGTGAACTTCAATCAGCCCCAGCATTTT. This chain connects TRBV20-1 to TRBJ1-5; tentatively, D is TRBD1 (5 bases). The CDR3 is made up of 14 amino acids. Germline assignment: CDR1 DFQATT and CDR2 SNEGSKA (reference sequence). V lost 6 bases, J lost 3 bases, and 15 bases lay in between.

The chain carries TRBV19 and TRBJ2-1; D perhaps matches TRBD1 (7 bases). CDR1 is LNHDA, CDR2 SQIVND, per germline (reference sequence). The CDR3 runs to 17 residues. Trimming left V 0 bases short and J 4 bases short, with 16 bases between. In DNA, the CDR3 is TGTGCCAGTAGTATAGAGCCACAGGGGAGGTTTTACAATGAGCAGTTCTTC. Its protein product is CASSIEPQGRFYNEQFF.

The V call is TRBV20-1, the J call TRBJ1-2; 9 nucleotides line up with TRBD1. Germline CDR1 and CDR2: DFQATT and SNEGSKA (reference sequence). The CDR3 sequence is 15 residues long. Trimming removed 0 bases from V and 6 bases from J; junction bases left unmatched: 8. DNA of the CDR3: TGCAGTGCTAGAGATCTAACAGGGGGCGCAAATGGCTACACCTTC. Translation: CSARDLTGGANGYTF.

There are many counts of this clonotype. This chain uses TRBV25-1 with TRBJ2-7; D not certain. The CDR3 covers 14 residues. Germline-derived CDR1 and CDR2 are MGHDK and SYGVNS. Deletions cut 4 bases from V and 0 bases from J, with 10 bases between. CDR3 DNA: TGTGCCAGCAGTGGGGCAGGTTACTCCTACGAGCAGTACTTC. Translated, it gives CASSGAGYSYEQYF.

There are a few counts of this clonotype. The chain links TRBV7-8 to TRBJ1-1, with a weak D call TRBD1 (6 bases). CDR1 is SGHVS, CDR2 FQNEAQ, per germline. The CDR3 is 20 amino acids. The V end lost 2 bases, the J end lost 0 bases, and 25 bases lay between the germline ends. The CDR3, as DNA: TGTGCCAGCAGCTTAAGGGGGGGAAACAGCTATAAGGGGATGAACACTGAAGCTTTCTTT. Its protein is CASSLRGGNSYKGMNTEAFF.

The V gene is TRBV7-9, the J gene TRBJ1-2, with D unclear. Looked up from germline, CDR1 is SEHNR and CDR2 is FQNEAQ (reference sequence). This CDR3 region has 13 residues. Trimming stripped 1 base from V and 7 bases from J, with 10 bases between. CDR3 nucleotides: TGTGCCAGCAGCTTAGAGGCGGGGAGTGGCTACACCTTC. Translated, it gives CASSLEAGSGYTF. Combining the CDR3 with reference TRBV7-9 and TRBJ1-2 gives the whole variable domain DTGVSQNPRHKITKRGQNVTFRCDPISEHNRLYWYRQTLGQGPEFLTYFQNEAQLEKSRLLSDRFSAERPKGSFSTLEIQRTEQGDSAMYLCASSLEAGSGYTFGSGTRLTVV.

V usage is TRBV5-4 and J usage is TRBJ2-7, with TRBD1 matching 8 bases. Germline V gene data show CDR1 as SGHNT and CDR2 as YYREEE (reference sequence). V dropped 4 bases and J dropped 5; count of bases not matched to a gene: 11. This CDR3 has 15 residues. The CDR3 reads CASSLNSGTGNEQYF. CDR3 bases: TGTGCCAGCAGCCTCAACTCCGGGACAGGTAACGAGCAGTACTTC.

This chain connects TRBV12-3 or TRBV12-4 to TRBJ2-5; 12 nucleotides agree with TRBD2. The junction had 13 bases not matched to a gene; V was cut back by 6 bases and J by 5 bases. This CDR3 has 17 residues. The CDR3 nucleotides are TGTGCCAGCAGCACTCTGACTAGCGGGGGTATGTGGGAGACCCAGTACTTC. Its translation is CASSTLTSGGMWETQYF.

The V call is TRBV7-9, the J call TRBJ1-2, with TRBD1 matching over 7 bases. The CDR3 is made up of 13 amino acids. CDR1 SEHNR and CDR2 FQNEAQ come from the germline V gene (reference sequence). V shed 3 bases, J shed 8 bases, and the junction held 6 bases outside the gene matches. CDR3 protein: CASSLEGGWGYTF. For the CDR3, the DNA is TGTGCCAGCAGCTTGGAAGGGGGCTGGGGCTACACCTTC.

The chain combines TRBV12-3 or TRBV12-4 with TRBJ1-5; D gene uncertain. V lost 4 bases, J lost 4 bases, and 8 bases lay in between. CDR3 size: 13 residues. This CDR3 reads CASSSDFNQPQHF. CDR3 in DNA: TGTGCCAGCAGTTCAGACTTTAATCAGCCCCAGCATTTT.

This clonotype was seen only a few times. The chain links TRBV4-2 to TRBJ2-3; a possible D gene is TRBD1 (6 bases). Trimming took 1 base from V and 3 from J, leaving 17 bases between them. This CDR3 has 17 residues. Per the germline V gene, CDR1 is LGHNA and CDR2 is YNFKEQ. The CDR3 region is CASSQAFRGQGTDTQYF. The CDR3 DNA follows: TGTGCCAGCAGCCAAGCTTTTAGAGGGCAGGGGACAGATACGCAGTATTTT.

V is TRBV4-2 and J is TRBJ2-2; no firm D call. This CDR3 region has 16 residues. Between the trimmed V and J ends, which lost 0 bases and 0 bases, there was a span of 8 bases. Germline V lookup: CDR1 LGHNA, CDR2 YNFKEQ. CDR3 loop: CASSQDWPTNTGELFF. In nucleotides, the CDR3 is TGTGCCAGCAGCCAAGATTGGCCCACGAACACCGGGGAGCTGTTTTTT.

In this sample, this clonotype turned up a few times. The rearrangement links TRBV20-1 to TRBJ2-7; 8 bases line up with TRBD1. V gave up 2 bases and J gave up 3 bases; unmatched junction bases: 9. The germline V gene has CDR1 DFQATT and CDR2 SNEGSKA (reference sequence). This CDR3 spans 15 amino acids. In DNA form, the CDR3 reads TGCAGTGCTAGAACCCCGGGACAGGTCTACTACGAGCAGTACTTC. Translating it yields CSARTPGQVYYEQYF.

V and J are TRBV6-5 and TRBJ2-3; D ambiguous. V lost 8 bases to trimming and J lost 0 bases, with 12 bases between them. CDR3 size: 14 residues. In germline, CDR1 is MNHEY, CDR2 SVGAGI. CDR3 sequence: CASWSAESTDTQYF. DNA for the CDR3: TGTGCCAGCTGGTCTGCGGAGAGCACAGATACGCAGTATTTT.

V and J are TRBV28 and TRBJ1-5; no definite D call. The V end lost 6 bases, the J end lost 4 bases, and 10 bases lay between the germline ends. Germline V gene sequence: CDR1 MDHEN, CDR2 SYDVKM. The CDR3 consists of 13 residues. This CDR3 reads CASRPRPNQPQHF. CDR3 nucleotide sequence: TGTGCCAGCAGACCCCGACCGAATCAGCCCCAGCATTTT. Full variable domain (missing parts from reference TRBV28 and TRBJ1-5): DVKVTQSSRYLVKRTGEKVFLECVQDMDHENMFWYRQDPGLGLRLIYFSYDVKMKEKGDIPEGYSVSREKKERFSLILESASTNQTSMYLCASRPRPNQPQHFGDGTRLSIL.

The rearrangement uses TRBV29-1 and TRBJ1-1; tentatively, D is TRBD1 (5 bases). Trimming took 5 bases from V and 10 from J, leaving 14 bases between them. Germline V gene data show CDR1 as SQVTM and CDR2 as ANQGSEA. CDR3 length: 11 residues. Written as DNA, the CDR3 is TGCAGCGTTTGGGGGGGATCGGGAGCTTTCTTT. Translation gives CSVWGGSGAFF.

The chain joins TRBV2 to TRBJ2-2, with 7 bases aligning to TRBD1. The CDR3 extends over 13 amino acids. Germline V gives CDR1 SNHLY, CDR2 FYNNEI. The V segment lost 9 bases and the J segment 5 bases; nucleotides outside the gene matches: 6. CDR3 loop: CASTGVVTGELFF. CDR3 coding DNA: TGTGCCAGTACAGGGGTCGTAACCGGGGAGCTGTTTTTT.

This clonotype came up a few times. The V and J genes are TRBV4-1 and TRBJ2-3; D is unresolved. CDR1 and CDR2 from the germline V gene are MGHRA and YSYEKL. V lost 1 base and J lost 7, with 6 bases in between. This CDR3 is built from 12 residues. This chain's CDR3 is CASSQVPYTQYF. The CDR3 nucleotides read TGCGCCAGCAGCCAAGTTCCATATACGCAGTATTTT.

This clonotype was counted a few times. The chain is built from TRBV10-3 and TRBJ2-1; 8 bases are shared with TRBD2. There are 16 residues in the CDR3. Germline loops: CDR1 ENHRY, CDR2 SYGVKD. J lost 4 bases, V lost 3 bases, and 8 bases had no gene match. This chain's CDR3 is CAISEVLAERYNEQFF. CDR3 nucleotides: TGTGCCATCAGTGAAGTACTAGCGGAGAGGTACAATGAGCAGTTCTTC.